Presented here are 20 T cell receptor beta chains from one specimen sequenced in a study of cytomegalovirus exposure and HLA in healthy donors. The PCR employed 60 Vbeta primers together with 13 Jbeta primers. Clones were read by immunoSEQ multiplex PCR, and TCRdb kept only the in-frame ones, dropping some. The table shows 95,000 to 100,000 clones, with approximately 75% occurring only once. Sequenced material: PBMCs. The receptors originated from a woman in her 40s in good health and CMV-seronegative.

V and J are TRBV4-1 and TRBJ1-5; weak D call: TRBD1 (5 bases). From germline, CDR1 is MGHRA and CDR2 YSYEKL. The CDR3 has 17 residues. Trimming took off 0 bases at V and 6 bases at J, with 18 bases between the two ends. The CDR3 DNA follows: TGCGCCAGCAGCCAAGATCCGCCAGGGTCGGTTGCTCAGCCCCAGCATTTT. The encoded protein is CASSQDPPGSVAQPQHF.

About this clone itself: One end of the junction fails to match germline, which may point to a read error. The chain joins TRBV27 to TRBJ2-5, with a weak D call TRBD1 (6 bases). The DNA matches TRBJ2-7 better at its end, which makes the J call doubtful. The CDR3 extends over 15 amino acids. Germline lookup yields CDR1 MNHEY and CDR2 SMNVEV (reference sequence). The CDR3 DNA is TGTGCCAGCAGCTTATGGGAAGGGGGAACCTACGAGCAGTACTTC. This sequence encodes CASSLWEGGTYEQYF.

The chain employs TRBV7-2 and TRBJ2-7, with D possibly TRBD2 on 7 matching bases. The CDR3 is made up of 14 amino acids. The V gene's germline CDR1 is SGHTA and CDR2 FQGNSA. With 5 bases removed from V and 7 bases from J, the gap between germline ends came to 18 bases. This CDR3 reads CASSRNRGAREQYF. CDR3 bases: TGTGCCAGCAGCCGAAACCGGGGGGCGCGGGAGCAGTACTTC.

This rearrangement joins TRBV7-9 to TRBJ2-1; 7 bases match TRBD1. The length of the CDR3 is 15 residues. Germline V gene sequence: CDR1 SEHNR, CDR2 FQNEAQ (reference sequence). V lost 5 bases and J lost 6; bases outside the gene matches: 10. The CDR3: CASSTTGTEVNEQFF. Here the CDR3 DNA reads TGTGCCAGCAGCACCACCGGGACAGAGGTCAATGAGCAGTTCTTC.

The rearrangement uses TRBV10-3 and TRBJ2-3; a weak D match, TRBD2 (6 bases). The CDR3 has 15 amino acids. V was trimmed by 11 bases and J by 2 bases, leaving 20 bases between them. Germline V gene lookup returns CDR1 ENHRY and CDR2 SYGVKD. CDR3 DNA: TGTGCCGCCGCGGTGTCGGGACTTTCCACAGATACGCAGTATTTT. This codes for CAAAVSGLSTDTQYF.

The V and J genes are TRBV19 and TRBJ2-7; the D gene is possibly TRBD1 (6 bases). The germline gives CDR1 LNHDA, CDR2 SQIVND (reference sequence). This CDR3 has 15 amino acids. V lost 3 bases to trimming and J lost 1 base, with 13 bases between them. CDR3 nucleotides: TGTGCCAGTAGTATGGGCCAGGGGAGTTCCTACGAGCAGTACTTC. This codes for CASSMGQGSSYEQYF.

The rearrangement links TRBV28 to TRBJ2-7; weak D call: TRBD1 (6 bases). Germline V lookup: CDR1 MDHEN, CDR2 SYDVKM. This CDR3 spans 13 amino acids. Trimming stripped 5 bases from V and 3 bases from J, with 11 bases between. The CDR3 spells CASSGGGVYEQYF. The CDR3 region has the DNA TGTGCCAGCAGTGGGGGCGGTGTCTACGAGCAGTACTTC.

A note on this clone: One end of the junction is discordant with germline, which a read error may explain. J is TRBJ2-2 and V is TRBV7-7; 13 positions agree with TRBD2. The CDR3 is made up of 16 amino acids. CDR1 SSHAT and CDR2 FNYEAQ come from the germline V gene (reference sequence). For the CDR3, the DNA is TGTGCTAGCAGCCGGACTAGCGGGAGAGACACCGGGGAGCTGTTTTTT. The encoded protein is CASSRTSGRDTGELFF.

CDR3 DNA sequence: TGTGCCAGCAGTCCGCCCGGGACAGGCTACGAGCAGTACTTC. Its protein product is CASSPPGTGYEQYF. The chain recombines TRBV27 with TRBJ2-7, with 8 bases identical to TRBD1. The CDR3 loop spans 14 amino acids. Trimming at V came to 5 bases and at J to 3 bases, leaving 6 bases not matched to a gene. Germline lookup yields CDR1 MNHEY and CDR2 SMNVEV (reference sequence).

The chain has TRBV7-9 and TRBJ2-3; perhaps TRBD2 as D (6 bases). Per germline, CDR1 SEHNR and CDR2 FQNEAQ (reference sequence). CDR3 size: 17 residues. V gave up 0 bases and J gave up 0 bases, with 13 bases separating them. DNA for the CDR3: TGTGCCAGCAGCTTAGCGGGAGGACTCCGGAGCACAGATACGCAGTATTTT. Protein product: CASSLAGGLRSTDTQYF.

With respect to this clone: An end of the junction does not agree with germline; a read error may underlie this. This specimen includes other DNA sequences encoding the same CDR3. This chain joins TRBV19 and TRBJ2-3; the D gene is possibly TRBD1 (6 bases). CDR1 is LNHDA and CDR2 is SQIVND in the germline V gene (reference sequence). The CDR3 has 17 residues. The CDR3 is CASSIETGSLGTDTQYF. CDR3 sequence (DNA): TGTGCCAGTAGTATAGAGACAGGCTCTCTTGGCACAGATACGCAGTACTTT.

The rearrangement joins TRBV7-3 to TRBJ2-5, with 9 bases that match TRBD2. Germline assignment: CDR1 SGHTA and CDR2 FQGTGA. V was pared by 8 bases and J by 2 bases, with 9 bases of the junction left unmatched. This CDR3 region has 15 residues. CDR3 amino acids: CASSMGGGEQETQYF. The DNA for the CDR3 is TGTGCCAGCTCTATGGGCGGGGGGGAACAAGAGACCCAGTACTTC.

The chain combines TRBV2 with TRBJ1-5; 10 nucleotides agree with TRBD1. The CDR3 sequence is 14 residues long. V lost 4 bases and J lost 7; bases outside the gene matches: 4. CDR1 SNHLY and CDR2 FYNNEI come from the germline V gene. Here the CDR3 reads CASSAGQGRQPQHF. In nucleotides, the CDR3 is TGTGCCAGCAGTGCGGGACAGGGGAGACAGCCCCAGCATTTT.

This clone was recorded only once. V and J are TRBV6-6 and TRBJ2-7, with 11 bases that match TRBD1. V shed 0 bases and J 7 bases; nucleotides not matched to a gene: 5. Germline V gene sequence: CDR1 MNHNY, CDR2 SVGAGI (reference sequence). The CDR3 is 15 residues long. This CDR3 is CASSYSDGTGGEQYF. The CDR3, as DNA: TGTGCCAGCAGTTACTCAGACGGGACAGGGGGAGAGCAGTACTTC.

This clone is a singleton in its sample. CDR3 coding DNA: TGTGCCAGCAGCCAACTTCGCGAAATTTACAATGAGCAGTTCTTC. Its protein is CASSQLREIYNEQFF. This rearrangement joins TRBV7-2 to TRBJ2-1; D gene unclear. Between the trimmed V and J ends, which lost 5 bases and 4 bases, there was a span of 15 bases. CDR1 is SGHTA and CDR2 is FQGNSA in the germline V gene. CDR3 length equals 15 residues. Full variable domain (outside the CDR3, taken from reference TRBV7-2 and TRBJ2-1): GAGVSQSPSNKVTEKGKDVELRCDPISGHTALYWYRQSLGQGLEFLIYFQGNSAPDKSGLPSDRFSAERTGGSVSTLTIQRTQQEDSAVYLCASSQLREIYNEQFFGPGTRLTVL.

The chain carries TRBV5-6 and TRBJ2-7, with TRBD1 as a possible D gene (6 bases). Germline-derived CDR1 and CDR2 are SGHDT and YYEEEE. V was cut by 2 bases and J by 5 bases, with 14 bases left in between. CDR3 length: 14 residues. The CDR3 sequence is CASSFRTVPDEQYF. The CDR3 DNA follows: TGTGCCAGCAGCTTCCGGACAGTTCCCGACGAGCAGTACTTC.

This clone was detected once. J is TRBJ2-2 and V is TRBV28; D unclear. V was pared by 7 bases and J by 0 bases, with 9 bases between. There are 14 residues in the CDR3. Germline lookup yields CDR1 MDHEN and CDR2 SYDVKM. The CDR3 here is CASMQVPNTGELFF. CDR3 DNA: TGTGCCAGCATGCAGGTACCGAACACCGGGGAGCTGTTTTTT.

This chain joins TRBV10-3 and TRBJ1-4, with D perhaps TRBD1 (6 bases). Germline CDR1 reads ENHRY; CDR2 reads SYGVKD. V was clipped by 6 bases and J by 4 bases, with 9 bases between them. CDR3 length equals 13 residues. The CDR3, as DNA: TGTGCCATCAGGGACAGTGTTAATGAAAAACTGTTTTTT. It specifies CAIRDSVNEKLFF.

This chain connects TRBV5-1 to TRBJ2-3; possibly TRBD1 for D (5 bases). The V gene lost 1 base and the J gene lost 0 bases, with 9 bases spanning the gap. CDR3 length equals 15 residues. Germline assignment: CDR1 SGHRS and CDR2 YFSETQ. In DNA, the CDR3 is TGCGCCAGCAGCTTGTTGGACACTAGCACAGATACGCAGTATTTT. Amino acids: CASSLLDTSTDTQYF.

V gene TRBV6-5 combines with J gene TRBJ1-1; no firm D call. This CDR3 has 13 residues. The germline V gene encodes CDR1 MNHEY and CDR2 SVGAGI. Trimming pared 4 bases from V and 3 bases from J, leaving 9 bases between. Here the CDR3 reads CASSSQTDTEAFF. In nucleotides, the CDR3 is TGTGCCAGCAGTTCACAGACGGACACTGAAGCTTTCTTT.